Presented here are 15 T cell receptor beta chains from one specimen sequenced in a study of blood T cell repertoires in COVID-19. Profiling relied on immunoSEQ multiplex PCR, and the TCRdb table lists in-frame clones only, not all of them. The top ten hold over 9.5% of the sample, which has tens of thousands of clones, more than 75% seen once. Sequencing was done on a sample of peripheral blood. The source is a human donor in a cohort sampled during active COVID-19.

The CDR3 region has the DNA TGTGCCAGCAGTTACCTGAAAGTCGGCTACGAGCAGTACTTC. It translates to CASSYLKVGYEQYF. The genes are TRBV6-5 and TRBJ2-7, with D hard to call. The CDR3 length is 14 residues. Germline V CDR1 and CDR2: MNHEY, SVGAGI. The V end lost 2 bases, the J end lost 3 bases, and 11 bases lay between the germline ends.

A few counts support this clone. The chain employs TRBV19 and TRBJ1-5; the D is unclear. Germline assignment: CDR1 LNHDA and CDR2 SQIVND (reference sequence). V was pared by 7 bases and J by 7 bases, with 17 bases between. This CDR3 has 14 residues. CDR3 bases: TGTGCCAGTACGTCCCAGTCAGGCTGGCAGCCCCAGCATTTT. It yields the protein CASTSQSGWQPQHF.

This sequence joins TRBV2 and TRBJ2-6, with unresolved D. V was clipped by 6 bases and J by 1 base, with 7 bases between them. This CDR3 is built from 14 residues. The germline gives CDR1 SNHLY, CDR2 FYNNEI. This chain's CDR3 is CASSPRSGANVLTF. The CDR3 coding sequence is TGTGCCAGCAGCCCACGGTCTGGGGCCAACGTCCTGACTTTC.

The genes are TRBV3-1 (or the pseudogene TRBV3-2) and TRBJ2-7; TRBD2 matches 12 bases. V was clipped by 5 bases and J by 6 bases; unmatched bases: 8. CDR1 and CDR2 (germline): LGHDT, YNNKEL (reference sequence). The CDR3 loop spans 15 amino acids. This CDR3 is CASSAPSGRAVEQYF. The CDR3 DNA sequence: TGTGCCAGCAGCGCCCCTAGCGGGAGGGCTGTCGAGCAGTACTTC.

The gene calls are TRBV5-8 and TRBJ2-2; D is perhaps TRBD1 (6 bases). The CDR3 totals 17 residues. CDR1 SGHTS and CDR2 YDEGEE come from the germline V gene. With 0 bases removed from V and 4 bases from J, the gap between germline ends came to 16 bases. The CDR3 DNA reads TGTGCCAGCAGCTTGGCCGGTGTGGGGACACCCACCGGGGAGCTGTTTTTT. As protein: CASSLAGVGTPTGELFF.

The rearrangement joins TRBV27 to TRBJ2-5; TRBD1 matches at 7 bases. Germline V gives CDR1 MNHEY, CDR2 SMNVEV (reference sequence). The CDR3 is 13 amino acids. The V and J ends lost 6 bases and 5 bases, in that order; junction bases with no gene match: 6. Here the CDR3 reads CASRPQGRETQYF. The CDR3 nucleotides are TGTGCCAGCAGACCACAGGGGCGGGAGACCCAGTACTTC.

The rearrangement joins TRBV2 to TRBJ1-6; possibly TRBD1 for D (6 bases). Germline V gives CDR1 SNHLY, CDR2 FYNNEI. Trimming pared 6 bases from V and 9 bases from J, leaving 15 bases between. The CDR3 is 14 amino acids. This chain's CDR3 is CASRSQGMVSPLHF. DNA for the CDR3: TGTGCCAGCAGGTCACAGGGAATGGTTTCACCCCTCCACTTT.

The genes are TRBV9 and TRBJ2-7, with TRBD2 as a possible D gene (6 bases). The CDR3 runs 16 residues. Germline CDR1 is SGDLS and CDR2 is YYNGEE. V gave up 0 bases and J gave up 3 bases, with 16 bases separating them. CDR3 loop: CASSVAEAGLVYEQYF. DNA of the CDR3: TGTGCCAGCAGCGTAGCTGAGGCGGGATTAGTCTACGAGCAGTACTTC.

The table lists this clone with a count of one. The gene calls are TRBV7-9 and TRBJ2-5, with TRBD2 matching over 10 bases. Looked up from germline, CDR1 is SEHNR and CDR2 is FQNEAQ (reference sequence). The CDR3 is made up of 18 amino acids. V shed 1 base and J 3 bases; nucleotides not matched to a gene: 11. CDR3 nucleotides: TGTGCCAGCAGCTTAGGGGCTAGCGGGAGTCCTCTAAAAGAGACCCAGTACTTC. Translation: CASSLGASGSPLKETQYF.

Here the CDR3 reads CASGRLAGLYEQYF. The CDR3 DNA sequence: TGTGCCAGCGGTAGACTAGCGGGCCTCTACGAGCAGTACTTC. V gene TRBV28 combines with J gene TRBJ2-7; 10 bases line up with TRBD2. Looked up from germline, CDR1 is MDHEN and CDR2 is SYDVKM. The CDR3 loop spans 14 amino acids. The junction had 7 bases not matched to a gene; V was cut back by 8 bases and J by 3 bases.

The CDR3 reads CASKTGQGHQETQYF. In nucleotides, the CDR3 is TGTGCCAGCAAGACTGGACAGGGCCACCAAGAGACCCAGTACTTC. The chain employs TRBV5-4 and TRBJ2-5; TRBD1 agrees at 8 bases. The CDR3 consists of 15 residues. The trim removed 6 bases at V and 0 bases at J, leaving 7 bases unmatched. CDR1 is SGHNT and CDR2 is YYREEE in the germline V gene (reference sequence).

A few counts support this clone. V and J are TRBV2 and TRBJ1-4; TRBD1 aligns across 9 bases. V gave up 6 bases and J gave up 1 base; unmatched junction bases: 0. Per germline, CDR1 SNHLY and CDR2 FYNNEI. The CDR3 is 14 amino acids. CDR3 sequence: CASRTGGTNEKLFF. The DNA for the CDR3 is TGTGCCAGCAGGACAGGGGGAACTAATGAAAAACTGTTTTTT. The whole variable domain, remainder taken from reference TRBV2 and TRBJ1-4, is EPEVTQTPSHQVTQMGQEVILRCVPISNHLYFYWYRQILGQKVEFLVSFYNNEISEKSEIFDDQFSVERPDGSNFTLKIRSTKLEDSAMYFCASRTGGTNEKLFFGSGTQLSVL.

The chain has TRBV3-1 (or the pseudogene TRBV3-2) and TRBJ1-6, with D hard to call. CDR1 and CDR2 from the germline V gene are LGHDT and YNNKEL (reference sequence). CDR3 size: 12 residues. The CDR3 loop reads CGSAGGNSPLHF. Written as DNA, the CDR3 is TGTGGTTCGGCCGGAGGAAATTCACCCCTCCACTTT.

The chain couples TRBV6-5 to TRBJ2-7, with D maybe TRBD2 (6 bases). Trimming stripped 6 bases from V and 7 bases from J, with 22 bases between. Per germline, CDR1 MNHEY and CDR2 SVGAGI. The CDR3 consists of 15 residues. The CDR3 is CASRGGRGSSREQYF. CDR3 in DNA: TGTGCCAGCAGGGGGGGAAGGGGCTCTTCTCGGGAGCAGTACTTC.

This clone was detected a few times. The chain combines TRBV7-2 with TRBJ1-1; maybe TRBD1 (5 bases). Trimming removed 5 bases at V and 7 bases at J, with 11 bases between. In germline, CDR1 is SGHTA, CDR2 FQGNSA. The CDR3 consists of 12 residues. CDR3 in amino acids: CASSPQGIEAFF. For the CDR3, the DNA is TGTGCCAGCAGCCCTCAGGGCATTGAAGCTTTCTTT.